The rows below give T cell receptor beta chains drawn from one sample of a study of blood T cells in healthy people across ages. TCRdb fed the 5' RACE reads into MiXCR, producing one record per CDR3 protein. This table holds around 700,000 distinct CDR3 sequences, 20% to 25% found once. This sample also belongs to another study, concerning T cells of mothers and their children.

The sample was blood. Receptors originate from a boy aged 10-17 years in good health. The CDR3 runs from the conserved cysteine through the conserved F or W. D genes are given only for firm matches. For some rows the clone size is stated as once, few or many, or as a class when expanded; others skip it.

j_call v_call clone_size cdr3_length d_call cdr3_aa cdr3_nt
TRBJ2-1 TRBV28 NA 14 NA CASGSHGAVKEQFF TGTGCCAGCGGTTCGCACGGGGCCGTGAAGGAGCAGTTCTTC
TRBJ2-3 TRBV19 NA 18 NA CASTNRGPDPVSTDTQYF TGTGCCAGTACCAACCGGGGCCCAGATCCCGTTAGCACAGATACGCAGTATTTT
TRBJ2-5 TRBV3-1 NA 13 NA CAGRLPQRDSVTF TGTGCCGGCAGGCTCCCACAACGAGACAGCGTTACCTTC
TRBJ1-6 TRBV28 few 10 NA CASRGGTLHF TGTGCCAGCCGAGGGGGGACCCTCCACTTT
TRBJ2-1 TRBV10-3 NA 12 TRBD2 CATGDSGNEQFF TGTGCCACGGGGGATAGCGGGAATGAGCAGTTCTTC
TRBJ2-7 TRBV29-1 NA 17 NA CSVEGGDGQGVSYEQYF TGCAGCGTTGAGGGGGGGGATGGACAGGGAGTCTCCTACGAGCAGTACTTC
TRBJ2-5 TRBV29-1 NA 14 TRBD1 CSVEGQGVKGTQYF TGCAGCGTTGAAGGACAGGGGGTAAAGGGGACCCAGTACTTC
TRBJ2-5 TRBV3-1 few 17 TRBD1 CASSQEGGYGYQETQYF TGTGCCAGCAGCCAAGAAGGGGGCTACGGATACCAAGAGACCCAGTACTTC
TRBJ1-2 TRBV15 NA 14 NA CATSRASKNYGYTF TGTGCCACCAGCAGAGCATCGAAGAACTATGGCTACACCTTC
TRBJ2-7 TRBV20-1 once 17 TRBD2 CSARPSGLAGITYEQYF TGCAGTGCTAGACCCTCCGGACTAGCGGGAATCACCTACGAGCAGTACTTC
TRBJ2-5 TRBV7-9 NA 14 TRBD1 CASSRGTGAETQYF TGTGCCAGCAGCAGAGGGACAGGGGCAGAGACCCAGTACTTC
TRBJ2-6 TRBV27 NA 18 TRBD1 CASKQGDRVDSGANVLTF TGTGCCAGCAAACAAGGGGACAGGGTAGACTCTGGGGCCAACGTCCTGACTTTC